This T cell receptor (beta chain) was obtained from a study of T-cell memory formation after mild COVID-19. Study information: For the most part, TCR clusters were specific to one donor.

Study findings and constraints: Cross-reactive memory seemingly joined, as some responding clones were found in pre-infection memory. The main location of contracting CD4+ clones was CM and EM, and that of contracting CD8+ clones was EMRA.

Per the germline V gene, CDR1 is MGHRA and CDR2 is YSYEKL. This CDR3 contains 13 residues. Trimming stripped 0 bases from V and 7 bases from J, with 7 bases between. A 5'RACE reaction primed in the constant segment made cDNA libraries of TCR alpha and TCR beta, and these carried sample barcodes and UMIs. TCRdb re-called the 5' RACE reads through MiXCR, storing one row per CDR3 protein. The sample has some 350,000 distinct CDR3 sequences, roughly 15% seen once; the top ten hold 20% to 25%. With regard to this clonotype: The antigen remains undetermined.

This TCR was recovered from a man between 18 and 35 years old who had mild COVID-19 (a few samples of this study predate the infection). Cell type and time point are not known. The rearrangement uses TRBV4-1 and TRBJ1-5; D unresolved. The sequenced sample consisted of PBMCs or a T cell subset sorted from them (not recorded which). The CDR3 DNA follows: TGCGCCAGCAGCCAAGATAATGTACAGCCCCAGCATTTT. It encodes CASSQDNVQPQHF.